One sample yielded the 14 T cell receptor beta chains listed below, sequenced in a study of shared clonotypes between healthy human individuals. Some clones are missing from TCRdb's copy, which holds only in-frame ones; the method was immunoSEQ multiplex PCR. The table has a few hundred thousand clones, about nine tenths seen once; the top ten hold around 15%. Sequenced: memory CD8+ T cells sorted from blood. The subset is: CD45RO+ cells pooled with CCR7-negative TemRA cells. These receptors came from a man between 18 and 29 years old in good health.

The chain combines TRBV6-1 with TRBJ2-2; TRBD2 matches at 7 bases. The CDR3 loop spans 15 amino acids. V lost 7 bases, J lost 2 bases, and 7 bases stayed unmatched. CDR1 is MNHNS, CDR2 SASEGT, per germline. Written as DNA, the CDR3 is TGTGCCAGCACCGGGGACTACAGAAACACCGGGGAGCTGTTTTTT. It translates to CASTGDYRNTGELFF.

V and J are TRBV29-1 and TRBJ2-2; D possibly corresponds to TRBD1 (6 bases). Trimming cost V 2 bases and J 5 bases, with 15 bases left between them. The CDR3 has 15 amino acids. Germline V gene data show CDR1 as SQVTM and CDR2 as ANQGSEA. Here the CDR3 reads CSVEPWDTTTGELFF. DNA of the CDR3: TGCAGCGTTGAACCCTGGGACACCACAACCGGGGAGCTGTTTTTT.

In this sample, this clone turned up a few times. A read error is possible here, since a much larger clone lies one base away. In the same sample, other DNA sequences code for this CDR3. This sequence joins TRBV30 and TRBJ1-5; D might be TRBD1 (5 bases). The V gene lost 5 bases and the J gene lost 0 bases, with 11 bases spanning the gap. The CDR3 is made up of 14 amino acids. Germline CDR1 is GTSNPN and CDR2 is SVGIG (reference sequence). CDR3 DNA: TGTGCCTGGGGGGCAGAAAATAGCAATCAGCCCCAGCATTTT. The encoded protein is CAWGAENSNQPQHF.

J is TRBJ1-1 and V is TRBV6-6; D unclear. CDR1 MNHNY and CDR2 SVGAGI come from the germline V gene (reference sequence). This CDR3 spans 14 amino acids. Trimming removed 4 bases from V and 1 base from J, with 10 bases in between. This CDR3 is CASSLTVANTEAFF. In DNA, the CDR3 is TGTGCCAGCAGTTTAACTGTGGCGAACACTGAAGCTTTCTTT.

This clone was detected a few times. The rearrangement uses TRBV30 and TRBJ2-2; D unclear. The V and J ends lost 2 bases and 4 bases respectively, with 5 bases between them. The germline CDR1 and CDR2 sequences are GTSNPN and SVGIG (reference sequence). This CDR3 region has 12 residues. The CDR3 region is CAWSISTGELFF. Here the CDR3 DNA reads TGTGCCTGGAGTATATCCACCGGGGAGCTGTTTTTT. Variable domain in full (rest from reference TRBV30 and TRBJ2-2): SQTIHQWPATLVQPVGSPLSLECTVEGTSNPNLYWYRQAAGRGLQLLFYSVGIGQISSEVPQNLSASRPQDRQFILSSKKLLLSDSGFYLCAWSISTGELFFGEGSRLTVL.

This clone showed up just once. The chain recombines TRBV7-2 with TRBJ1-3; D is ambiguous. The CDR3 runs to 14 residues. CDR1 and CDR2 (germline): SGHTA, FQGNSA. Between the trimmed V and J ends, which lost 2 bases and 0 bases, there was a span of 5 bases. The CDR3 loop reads CASSLMGSGNTIYF. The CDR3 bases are TGTGCCAGCAGCTTAATGGGCTCTGGAAACACCATATATTTT.

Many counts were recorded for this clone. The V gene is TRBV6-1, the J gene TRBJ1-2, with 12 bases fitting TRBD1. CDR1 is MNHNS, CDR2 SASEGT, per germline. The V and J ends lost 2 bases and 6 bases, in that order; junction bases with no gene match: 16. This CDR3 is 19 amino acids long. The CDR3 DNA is TGTGCCAGCAGTGAATGGATTCATGGGACCGGGACAGGGGGCAATGGCTACACCTTC. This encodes CASSEWIHGTGTGGNGYTF.

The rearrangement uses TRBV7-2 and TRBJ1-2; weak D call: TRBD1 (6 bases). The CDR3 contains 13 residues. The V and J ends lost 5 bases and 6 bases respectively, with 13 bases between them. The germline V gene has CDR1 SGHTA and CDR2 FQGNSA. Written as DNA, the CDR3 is TGTGCCAGCAGCCCAAGACAGGAGCATGGCTACACCTTC. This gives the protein CASSPRQEHGYTF.

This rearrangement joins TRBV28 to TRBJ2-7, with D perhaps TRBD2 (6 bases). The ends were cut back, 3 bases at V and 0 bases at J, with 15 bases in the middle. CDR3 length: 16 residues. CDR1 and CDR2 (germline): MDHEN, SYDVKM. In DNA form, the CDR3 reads TGTGCCAGCAGTTTCCCCCGCGGCGGGAACTCCTACGAGCAGTACTTC. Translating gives CASSFPRGGNSYEQYF. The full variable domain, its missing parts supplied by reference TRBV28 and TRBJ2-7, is DVKVTQSSRYLVKRTGEKVFLECVQDMDHENMFWYRQDPGLGLRLIYFSYDVKMKEKGDIPEGYSVSREKKERFSLILESASTNQTSMYLCASSFPRGGNSYEQYFGPGTRLTVT.

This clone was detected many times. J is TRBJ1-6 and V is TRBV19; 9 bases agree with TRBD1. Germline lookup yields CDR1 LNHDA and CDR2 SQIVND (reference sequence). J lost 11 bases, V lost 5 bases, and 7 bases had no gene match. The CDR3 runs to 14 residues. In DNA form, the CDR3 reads TGTGCCAGTAGTGAGGGACAGGGTCCAACACCCCTCCACTTT. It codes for CASSEGQGPTPLHF.

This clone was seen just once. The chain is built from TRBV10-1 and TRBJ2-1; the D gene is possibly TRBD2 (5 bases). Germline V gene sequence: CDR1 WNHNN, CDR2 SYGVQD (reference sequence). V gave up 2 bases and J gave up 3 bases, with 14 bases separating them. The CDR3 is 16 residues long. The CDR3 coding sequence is TGCGCCAGCAGTGAGCATTCCGGAGAGGGCTACAATGAGCAGTTCTTC. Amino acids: CASSEHSGEGYNEQFF.

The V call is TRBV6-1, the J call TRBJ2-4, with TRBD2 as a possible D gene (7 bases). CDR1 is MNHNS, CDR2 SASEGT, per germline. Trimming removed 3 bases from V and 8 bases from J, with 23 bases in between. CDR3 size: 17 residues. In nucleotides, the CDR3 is TGTGCCAGCAGTGACTGGCAGGGAGGGGGACTAAAAGACATTCAGTACTTC. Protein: CASSDWQGGGLKDIQYF.

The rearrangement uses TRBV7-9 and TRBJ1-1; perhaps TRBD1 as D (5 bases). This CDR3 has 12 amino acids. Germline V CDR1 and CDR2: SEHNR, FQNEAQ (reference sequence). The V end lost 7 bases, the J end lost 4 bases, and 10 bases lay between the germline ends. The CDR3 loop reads CASTQGATEAFF. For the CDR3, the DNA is TGTGCCAGCACACAAGGGGCCACTGAAGCTTTCTTT.

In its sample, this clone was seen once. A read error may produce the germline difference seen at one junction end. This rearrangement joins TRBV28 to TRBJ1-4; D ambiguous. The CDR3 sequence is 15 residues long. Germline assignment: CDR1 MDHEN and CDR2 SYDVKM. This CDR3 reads CASSVWVGSNEKLFF. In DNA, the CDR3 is TGTGCCAGCAGTGTATGGGTAGGGAGTAATGAAAAACTGTTTTTT.